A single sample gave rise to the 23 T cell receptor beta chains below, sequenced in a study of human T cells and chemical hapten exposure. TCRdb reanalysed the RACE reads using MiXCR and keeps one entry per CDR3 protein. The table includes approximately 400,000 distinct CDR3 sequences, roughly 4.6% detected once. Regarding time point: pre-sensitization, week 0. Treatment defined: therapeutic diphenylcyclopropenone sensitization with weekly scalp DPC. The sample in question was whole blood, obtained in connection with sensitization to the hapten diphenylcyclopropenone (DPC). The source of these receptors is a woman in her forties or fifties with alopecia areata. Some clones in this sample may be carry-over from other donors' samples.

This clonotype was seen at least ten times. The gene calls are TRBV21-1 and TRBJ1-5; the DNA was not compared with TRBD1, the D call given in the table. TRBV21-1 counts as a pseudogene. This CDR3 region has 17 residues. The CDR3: CASSKNTDRGLDQPQHF. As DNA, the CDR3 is TGTGCCAGCAGCAAAAACACTGACAGGGGGCTGGATCAGCCCCAGCATTTT.

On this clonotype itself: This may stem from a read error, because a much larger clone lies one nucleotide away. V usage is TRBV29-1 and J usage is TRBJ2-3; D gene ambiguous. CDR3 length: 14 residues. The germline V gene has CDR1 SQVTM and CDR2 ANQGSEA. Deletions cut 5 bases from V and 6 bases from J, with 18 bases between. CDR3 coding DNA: TGCAGCGTTAAAAAAAGGCTAGTAAGGGATACGCAGTATTTT. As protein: CSVKKRLVRDTQYF.

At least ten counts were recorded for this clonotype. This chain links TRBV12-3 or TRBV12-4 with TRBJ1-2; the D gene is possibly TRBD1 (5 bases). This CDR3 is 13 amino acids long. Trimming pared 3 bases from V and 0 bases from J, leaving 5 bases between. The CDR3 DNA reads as TGTGCCAGCAGTTTGACAGCTAACTATGGCTACACCTTC. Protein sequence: CASSLTANYGYTF.

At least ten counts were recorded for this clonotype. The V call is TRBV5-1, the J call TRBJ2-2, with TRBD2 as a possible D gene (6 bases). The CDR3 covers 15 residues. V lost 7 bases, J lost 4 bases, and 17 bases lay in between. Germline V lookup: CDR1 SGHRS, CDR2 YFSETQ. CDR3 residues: CASFDTSPVTGELFF. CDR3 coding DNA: TGCGCCAGCTTCGATACTAGCCCTGTCACCGGGGAGCTGTTTTTT.

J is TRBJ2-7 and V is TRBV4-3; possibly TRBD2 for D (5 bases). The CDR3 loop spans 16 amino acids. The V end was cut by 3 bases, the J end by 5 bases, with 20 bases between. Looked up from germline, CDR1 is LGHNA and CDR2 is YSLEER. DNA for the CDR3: TGCGCCAGCAGCCACCGCCTGGGAGCCTTACTCCACGAGCAGTACTTC. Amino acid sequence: CASSHRLGALLHEQYF.

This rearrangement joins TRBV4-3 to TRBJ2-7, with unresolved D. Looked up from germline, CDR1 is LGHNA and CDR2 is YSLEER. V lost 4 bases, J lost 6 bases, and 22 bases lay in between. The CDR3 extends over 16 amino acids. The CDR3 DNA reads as TGCGCCAGCAGCCGGAAAGGCGGTGGCGACCGTGCCGAGCAGTACTTC. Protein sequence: CASSRKGGGDRAEQYF.

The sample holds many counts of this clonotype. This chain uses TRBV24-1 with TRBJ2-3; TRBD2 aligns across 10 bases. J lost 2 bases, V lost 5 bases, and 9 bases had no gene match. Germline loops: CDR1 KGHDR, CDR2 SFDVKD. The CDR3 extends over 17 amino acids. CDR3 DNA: TGTGCCACCAGTGCGTCTCCTAGCGGGAGTTCCACAGATACGCAGTATTTT. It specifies CATSASPSGSSTDTQYF.

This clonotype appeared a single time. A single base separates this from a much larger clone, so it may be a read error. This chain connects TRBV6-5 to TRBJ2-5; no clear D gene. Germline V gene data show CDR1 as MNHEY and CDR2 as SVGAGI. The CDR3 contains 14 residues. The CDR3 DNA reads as TGTGCCAGCAGGACTTTAATATCGGAAGAGGCCCAGTACTTC. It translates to CASRTLISEEAQYF.

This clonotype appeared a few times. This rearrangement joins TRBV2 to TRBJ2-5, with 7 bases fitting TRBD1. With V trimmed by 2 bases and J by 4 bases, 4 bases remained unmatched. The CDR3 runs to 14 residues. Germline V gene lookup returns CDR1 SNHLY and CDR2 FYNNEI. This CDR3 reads CASSEWQGVETQYF. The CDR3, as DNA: TGTGCCAGCAGTGAATGGCAGGGGGTAGAGACCCAGTACTTC.

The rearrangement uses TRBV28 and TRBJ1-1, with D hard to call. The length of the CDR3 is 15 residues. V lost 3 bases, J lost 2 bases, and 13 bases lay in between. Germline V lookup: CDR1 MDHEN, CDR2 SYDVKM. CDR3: CASSFRQRLNTEAFF. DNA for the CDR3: TGTGCCAGCAGTTTTCGGCAGAGACTCAACACTGAAGCTTTCTTT. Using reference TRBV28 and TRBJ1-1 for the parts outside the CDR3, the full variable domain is DVKVTQSSRYLVKRTGEKVFLECVQDMDHENMFWYRQDPGLGLRLIYFSYDVKMKEKGDIPEGYSVSREKKERFSLILESASTNQTSMYLCASSFRQRLNTEAFFGQGTRLTVV.

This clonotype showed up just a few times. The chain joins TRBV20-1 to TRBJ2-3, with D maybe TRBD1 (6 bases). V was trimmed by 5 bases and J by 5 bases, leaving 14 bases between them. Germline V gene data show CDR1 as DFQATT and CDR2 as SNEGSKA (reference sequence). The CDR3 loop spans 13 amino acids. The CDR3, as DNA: TGCAGTGCTTTACAGGGTTATGGAGATACGCAGTATTTT. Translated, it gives CSALQGYGDTQYF.

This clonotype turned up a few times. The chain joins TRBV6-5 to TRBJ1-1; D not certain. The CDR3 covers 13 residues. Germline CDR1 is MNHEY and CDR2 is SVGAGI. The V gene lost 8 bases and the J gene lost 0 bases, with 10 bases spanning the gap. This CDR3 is CASHQIMNTEAFF. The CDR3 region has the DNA TGTGCCAGCCACCAAATCATGAACACTGAAGCTTTCTTT.

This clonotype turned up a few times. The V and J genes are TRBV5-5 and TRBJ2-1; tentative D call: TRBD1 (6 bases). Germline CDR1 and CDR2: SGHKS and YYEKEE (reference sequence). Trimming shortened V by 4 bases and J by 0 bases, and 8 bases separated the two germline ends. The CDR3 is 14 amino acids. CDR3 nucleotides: TGTGCCAGCAGCCGGGACAACTCCTACAATGAGCAGTTCTTC. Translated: CASSRDNSYNEQFF.

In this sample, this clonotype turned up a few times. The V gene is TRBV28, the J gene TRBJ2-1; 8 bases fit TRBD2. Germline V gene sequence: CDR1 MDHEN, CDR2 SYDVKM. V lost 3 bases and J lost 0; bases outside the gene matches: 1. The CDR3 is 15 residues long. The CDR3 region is CASSLRGDSYNEQFF. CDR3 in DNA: TGTGCCAGCAGTTTGCGGGGGGACTCCTACAATGAGCAGTTCTTC. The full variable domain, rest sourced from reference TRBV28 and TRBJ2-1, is DVKVTQSSRYLVKRTGEKVFLECVQDMDHENMFWYRQDPGLGLRLIYFSYDVKMKEKGDIPEGYSVSREKKERFSLILESASTNQTSMYLCASSLRGDSYNEQFFGPGTRLTVL.

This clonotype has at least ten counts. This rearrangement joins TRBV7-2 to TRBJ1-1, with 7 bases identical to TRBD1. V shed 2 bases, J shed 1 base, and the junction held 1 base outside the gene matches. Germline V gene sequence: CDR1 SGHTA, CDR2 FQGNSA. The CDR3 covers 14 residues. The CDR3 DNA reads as TGTGCCAGCAGCTTAAGACAGGGGAACACTGAAGCTTTCTTT. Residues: CASSLRQGNTEAFF.

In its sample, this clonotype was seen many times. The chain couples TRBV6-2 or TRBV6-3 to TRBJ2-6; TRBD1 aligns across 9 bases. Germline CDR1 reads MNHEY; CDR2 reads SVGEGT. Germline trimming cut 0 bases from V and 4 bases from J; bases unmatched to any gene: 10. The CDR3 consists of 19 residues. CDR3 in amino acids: CASSYSEWDRDSGANVLTF. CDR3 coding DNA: TGTGCCAGCAGTTACTCGGAATGGGACAGGGACTCCGGGGCCAACGTCCTGACTTTC.

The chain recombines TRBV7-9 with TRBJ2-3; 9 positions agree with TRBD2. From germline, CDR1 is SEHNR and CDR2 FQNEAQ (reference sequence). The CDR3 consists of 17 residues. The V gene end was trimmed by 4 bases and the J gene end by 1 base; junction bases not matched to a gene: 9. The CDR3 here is CASSSSRTSDRTDTQYF. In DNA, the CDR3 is TGTGCCAGCAGCTCCTCCCGGACTAGCGATCGCACAGATACGCAGTATTTT.

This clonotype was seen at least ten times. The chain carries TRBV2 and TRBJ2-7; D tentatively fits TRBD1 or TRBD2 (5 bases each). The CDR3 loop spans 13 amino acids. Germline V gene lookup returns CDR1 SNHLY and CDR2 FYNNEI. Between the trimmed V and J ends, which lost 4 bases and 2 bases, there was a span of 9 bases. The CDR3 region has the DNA TGTGCCAGCAGTGGGGACGGACCCTACGAGCAGTACTTC. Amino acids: CASSGDGPYEQYF.

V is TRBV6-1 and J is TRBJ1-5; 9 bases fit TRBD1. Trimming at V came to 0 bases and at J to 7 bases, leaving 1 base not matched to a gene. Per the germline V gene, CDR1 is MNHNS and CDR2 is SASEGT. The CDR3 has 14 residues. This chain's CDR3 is CASSEAQGAQPQHF. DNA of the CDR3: TGTGCCAGCAGTGAAGCACAGGGGGCCCAGCCCCAGCATTTT.

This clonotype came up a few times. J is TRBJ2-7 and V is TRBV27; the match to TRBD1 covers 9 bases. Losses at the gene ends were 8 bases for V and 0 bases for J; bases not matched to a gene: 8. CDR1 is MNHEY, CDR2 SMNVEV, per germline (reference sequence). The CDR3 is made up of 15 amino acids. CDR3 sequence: CASSYGTGSSYEQYF. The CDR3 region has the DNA TGTGCCAGCTCGTATGGGACAGGGAGCTCCTACGAGCAGTACTTC.

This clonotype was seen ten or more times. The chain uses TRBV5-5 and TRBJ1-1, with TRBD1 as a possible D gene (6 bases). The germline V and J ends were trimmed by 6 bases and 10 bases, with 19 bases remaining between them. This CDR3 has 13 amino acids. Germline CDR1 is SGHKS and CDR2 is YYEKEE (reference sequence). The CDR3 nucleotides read TGTGCCAGCACCTCCCCATCCCGGGGGCGAGCTTTCTTT. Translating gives CASTSPSRGRAFF.

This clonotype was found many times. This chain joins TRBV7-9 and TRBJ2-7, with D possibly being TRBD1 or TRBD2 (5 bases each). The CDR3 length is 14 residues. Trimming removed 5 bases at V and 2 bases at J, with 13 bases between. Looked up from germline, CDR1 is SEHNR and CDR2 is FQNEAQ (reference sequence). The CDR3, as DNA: TGTGCCAGCAGCCCACGTGGGGGAACCTACGAGCAGTACTTC. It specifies CASSPRGGTYEQYF. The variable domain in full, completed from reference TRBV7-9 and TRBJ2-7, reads DTGVSQNPRHKITKRGQNVTFRCDPISEHNRLYWYRQTLGQGPEFLTYFQNEAQLEKSRLLSDRFSAERPKGSFSTLEIQRTEQGDSAMYLCASSPRGGTYEQYFGPGTRLTVT.

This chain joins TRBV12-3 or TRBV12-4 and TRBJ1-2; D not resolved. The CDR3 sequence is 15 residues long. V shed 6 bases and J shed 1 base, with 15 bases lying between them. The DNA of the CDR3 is TGTGCCAGCAGCCCCGCCGGCAGCCTTAACTATGGCTACACCTTC. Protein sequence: CASSPAGSLNYGYTF.